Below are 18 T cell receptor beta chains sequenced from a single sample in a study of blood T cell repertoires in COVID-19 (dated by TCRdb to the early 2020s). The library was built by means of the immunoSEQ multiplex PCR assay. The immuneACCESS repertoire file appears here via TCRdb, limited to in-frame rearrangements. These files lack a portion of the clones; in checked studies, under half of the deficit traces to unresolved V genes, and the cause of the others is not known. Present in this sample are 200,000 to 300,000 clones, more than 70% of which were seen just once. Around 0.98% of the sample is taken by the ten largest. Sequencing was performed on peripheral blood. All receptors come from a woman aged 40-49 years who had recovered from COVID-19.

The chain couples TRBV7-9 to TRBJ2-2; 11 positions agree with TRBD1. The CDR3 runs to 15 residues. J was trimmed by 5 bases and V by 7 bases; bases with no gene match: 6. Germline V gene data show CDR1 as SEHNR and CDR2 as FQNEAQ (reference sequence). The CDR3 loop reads CASTPGQGVTGELFF. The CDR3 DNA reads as TGTGCCAGCACCCCGGGACAGGGGGTTACCGGGGAGCTGTTTTTT.

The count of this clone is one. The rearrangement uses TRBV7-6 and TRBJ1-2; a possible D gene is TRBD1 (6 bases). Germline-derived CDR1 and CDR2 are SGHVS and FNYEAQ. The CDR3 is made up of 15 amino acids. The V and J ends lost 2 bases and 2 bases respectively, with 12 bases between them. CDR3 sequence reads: CASSLRGGQNYGYTF. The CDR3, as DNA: TGTGCCAGCAGCTTAAGGGGGGGGCAGAACTATGGCTACACCTTC. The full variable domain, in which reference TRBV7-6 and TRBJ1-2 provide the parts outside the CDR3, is GAGVSQSPRYKVTKRGQDVALRCDPISGHVSLYWYRQALGQGPEFLTYFNYEAQQDKSGLPNDRFSAERPEGSISTLTIQRTEQRDSAMYRCASSLRGGQNYGYTFGSGTRLTVV.

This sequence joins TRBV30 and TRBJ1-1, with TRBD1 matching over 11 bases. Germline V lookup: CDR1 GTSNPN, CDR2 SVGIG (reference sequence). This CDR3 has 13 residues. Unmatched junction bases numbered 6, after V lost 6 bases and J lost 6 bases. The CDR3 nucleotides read TGTGCCTGCCAGGGACAGGGGGGTGCTGAAGCTTTCTTT. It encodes CACQGQGGAEAFF.

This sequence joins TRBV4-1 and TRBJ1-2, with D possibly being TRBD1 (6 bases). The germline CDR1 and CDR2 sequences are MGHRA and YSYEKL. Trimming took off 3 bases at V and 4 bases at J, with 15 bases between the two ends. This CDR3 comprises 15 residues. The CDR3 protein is CASSQGDTTAYGYTF. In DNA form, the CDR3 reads TGCGCCAGCAGCCAGGGGGACACGACCGCCTATGGCTACACCTTC.

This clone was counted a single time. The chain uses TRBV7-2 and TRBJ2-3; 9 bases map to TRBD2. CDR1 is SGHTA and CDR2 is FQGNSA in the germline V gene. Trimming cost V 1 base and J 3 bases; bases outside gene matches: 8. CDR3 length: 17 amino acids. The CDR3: CASSLGWGSGGTDTQYF. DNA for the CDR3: TGTGCCAGCAGCTTAGGTTGGGGTAGCGGGGGAACAGATACGCAGTATTTT.

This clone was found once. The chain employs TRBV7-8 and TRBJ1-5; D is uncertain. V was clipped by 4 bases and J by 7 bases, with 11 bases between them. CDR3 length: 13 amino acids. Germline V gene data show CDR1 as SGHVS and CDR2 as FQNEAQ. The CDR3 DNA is TGTGCCAGCAGCTCGCTAGACTGGCAGCCCCAGCATTTT. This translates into CASSSLDWQPQHF.

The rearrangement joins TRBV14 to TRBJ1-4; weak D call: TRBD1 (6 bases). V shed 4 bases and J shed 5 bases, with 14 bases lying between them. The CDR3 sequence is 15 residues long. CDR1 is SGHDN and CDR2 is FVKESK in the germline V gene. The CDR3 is CASSRNRASNEKLFF. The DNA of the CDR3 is TGTGCCAGCAGCCGCAACAGGGCTTCAAATGAAAAACTGTTTTTT.

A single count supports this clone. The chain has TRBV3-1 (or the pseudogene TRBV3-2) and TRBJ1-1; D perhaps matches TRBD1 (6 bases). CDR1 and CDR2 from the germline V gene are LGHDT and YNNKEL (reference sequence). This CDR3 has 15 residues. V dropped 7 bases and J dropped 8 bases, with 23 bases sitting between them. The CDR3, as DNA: TGTGCCAGCACCCTAAGATCGGGGACCCAGGGGGAAGCTTTCTTT. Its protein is CASTLRSGTQGEAFF.

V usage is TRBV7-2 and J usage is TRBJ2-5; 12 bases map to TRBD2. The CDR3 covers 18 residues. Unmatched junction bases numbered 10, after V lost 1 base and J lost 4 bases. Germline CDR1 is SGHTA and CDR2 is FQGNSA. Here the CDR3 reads CASSLGALAGGVRETQYF. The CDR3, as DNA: TGTGCCAGCAGCTTAGGGGCCCTAGCGGGAGGGGTGAGAGAGACCCAGTACTTC.

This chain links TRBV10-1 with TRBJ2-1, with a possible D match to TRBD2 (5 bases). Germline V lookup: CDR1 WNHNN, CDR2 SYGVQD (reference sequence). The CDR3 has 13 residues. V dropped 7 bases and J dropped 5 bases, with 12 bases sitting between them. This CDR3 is CASNWRVDNEQFF. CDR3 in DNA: TGCGCCAGCAACTGGCGGGTGGACAATGAGCAGTTCTTC.

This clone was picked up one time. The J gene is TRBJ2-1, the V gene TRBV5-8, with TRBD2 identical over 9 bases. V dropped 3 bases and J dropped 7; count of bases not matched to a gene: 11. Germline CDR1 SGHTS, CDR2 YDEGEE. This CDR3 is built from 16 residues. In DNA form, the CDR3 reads TGTGCCAGCAGCTCCTGGGGTAGCGGGAGCTGGAATGAGCAGTTCTTC. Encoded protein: CASSSWGSGSWNEQFF.

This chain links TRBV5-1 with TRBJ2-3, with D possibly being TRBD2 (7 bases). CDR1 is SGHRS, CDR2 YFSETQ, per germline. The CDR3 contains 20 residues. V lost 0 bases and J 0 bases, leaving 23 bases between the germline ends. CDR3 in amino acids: CASSLALIAGGTTSTDTQYF. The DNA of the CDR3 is TGCGCCAGCAGCTTGGCATTGATAGCGGGTGGGACAACTAGCACAGATACGCAGTATTTT.

CDR3 sequence: CASSFAAGGLSTDTQYF. The CDR3 bases are TGTGCCAGCAGCTTTGCCGCGGGGGGACTCAGCACAGATACGCAGTATTTT. V usage is TRBV7-3 and J usage is TRBJ2-3; 8 positions agree with TRBD2. Germline trimming cut 3 bases from V and 0 bases from J; bases unmatched to any gene: 8. This CDR3 is built from 17 residues. Germline-derived CDR1 and CDR2 are SGHTA and FQGTGA. The full variable domain, rest sourced from reference TRBV7-3 and TRBJ2-3, is GAGVSQTPSNKVTEKGKYVELRCDPISGHTALYWYRQSLGQGPEFLIYFQGTGAADDSGLPNDRFFAVRPEGSVSTLKIQRTERGDSAVYLCASSFAAGGLSTDTQYFGPGTRLTVL.

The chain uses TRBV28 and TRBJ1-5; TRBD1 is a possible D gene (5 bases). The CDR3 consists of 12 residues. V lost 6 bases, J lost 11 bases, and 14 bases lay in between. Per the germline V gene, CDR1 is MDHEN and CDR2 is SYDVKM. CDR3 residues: CASRPPPGAQHF. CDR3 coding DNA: TGTGCCAGCAGACCGCCCCCGGGGGCCCAGCATTTT. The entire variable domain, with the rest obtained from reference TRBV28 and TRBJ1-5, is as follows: DVKVTQSSRYLVKRTGEKVFLECVQDMDHENMFWYRQDPGLGLRLIYFSYDVKMKEKGDIPEGYSVSREKKERFSLILESASTNQTSMYLCASRPPPGAQHFGDGTRLSIL.

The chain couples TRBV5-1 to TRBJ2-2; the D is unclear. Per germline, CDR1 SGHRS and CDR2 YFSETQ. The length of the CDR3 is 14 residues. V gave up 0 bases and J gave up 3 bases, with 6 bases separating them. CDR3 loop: CASSLVPDTGELFF. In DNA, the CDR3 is TGCGCCAGCAGCTTGGTACCAGACACCGGGGAGCTGTTTTTT.

In nucleotides, the CDR3 is TGTGCCAGCAGCGGACAGGCGGGGGGCTACACCTTC. Translation: CASSGQAGGYTF. This sequence joins TRBV6-5 and TRBJ1-2; TRBD1 agrees at 7 bases. Germline assignment: CDR1 MNHEY and CDR2 SVGAGI. V was pared by 6 bases and J by 8 bases, with 6 bases of the junction left unmatched. This CDR3 region has 12 residues.

The CDR3 nucleotides are TGTGCCAGCAGCTCTTACTCTACAGGGTATAGCAATCAGCCCCAGCATTTT. It codes for CASSSYSTGYSNQPQHF. The chain uses TRBV7-8 and TRBJ1-5; TRBD1 might be the D (6 bases). V was shortened by 4 bases and J by 0 bases, with 16 bases between the two germline ends. Looked up from germline, CDR1 is SGHVS and CDR2 is FQNEAQ. The CDR3 has 17 amino acids.

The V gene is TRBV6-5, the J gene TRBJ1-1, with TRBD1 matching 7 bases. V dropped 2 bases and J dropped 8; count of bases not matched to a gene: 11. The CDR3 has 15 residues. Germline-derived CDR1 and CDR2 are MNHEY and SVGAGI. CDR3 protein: CASSYGGRGSVEAFF. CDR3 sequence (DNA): TGTGCCAGCAGTTACGGGGGCAGGGGGTCGGTAGAAGCTTTCTTT.